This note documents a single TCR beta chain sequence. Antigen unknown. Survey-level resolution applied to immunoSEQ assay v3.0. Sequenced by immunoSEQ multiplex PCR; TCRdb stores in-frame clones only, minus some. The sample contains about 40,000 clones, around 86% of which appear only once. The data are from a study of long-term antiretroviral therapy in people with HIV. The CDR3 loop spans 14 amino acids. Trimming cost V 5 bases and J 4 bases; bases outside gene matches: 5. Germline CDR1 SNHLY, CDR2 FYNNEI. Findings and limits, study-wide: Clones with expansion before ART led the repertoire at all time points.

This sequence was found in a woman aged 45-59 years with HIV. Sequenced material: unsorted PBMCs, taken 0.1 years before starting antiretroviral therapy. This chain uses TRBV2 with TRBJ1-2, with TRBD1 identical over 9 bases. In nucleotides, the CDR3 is TGTGCCAGCAGTATTCGACAGGGGGTCTATGGCTACACCTTC. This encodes CASSIRQGVYGYTF. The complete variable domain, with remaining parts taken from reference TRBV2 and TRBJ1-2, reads EPEVTQTPSHQVTQMGQEVILRCVPISNHLYFYWYRQILGQKVEFLVSFYNNEISEKSEIFDDQFSVERPDGSNFTLKIRSTKLEDSAMYFCASSIRQGVYGYTFGSGTRLTVV.